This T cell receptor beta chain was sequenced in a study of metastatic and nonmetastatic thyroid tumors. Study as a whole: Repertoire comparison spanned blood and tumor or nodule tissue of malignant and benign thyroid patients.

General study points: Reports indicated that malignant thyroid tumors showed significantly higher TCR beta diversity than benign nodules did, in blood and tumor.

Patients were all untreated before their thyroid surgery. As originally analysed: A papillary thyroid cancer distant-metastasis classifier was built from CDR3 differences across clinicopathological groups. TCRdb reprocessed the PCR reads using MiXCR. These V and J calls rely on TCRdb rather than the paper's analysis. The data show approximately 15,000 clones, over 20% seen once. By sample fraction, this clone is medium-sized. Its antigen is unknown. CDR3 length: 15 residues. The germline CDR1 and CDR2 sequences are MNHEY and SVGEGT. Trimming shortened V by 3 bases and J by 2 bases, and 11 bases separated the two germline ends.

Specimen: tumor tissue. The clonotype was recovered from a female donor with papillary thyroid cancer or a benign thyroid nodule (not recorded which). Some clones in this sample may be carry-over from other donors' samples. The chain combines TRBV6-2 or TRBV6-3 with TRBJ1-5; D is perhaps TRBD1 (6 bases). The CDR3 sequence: CASSYGDIGNQPQHF. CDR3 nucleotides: TGTGCCAGCAGTTATGGGGACATAGGCAATCAGCCCCAGCATTTT.